Given below is one T cell receptor (beta chain) in context. Its matching antigen is unknown. The sample is drawn from a study of regulatory T cells in long-lasting Graves disease. Both iRepertoire HTBI primers and Arm-PCR of CDR3 regions were used to build the TCR beta libraries. TCRdb ran MiXCR on the multiplex PCR reads and lists one entry per CDR3 protein. The data contain more than 300,000 distinct CDR3 sequences, less than 20% of them seen just once; the ten biggest clones take up roughly 29%. Study-wide points: Among the persistent patients, some 2,900 public clonotypes were shared, more than the approximately 970 shared among new patients.

Time point of the sample: persistent/refractory GD, antithyroid drugs over 5 years with positive TRAb. Scientists built the TCR library using RNA that was extracted from PBMCs. From each patient, around 8.9 milliliters of peripheral blood was drawn and collected into an EDTA anticoagulant tube. Here the sequenced sample was peripheral blood mononuclear cells (PBMCs), taken when the disease was refractory, from a patient treated with antithyroid drugs. The TCR comes from a female donor with Graves disease.

The CDR3 protein is CAIRRQGAGVDSPLHF. The CDR3 DNA sequence: TGTGCCATCAGGCGACAGGGGGCCGGAGTGGATTCACCCCTCCACTTT. The chain has TRBV10-3 and TRBJ1-6; 10 nucleotides align to TRBD1. This CDR3 is built from 16 residues. Germline V gives CDR1 ENHRY, CDR2 SYGVKD. The J segment lost 8 bases and the V segment lost 6 bases, leaving 10 bases of the junction unmatched.